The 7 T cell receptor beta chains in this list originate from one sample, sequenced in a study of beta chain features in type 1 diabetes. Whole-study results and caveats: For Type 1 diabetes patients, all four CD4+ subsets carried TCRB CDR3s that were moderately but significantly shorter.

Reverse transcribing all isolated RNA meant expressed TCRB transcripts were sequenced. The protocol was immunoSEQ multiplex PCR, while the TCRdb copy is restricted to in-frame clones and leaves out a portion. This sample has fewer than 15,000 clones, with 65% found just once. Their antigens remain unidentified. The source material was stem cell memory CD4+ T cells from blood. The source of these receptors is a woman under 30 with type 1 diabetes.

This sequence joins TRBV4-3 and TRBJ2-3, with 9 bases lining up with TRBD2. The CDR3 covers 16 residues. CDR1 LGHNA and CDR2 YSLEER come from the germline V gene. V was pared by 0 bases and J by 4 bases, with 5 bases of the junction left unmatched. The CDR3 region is CASSQDRSSGADTQYF. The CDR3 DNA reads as TGCGCCAGCAGCCAAGACAGGTCTAGCGGGGCAGATACGCAGTATTTT.

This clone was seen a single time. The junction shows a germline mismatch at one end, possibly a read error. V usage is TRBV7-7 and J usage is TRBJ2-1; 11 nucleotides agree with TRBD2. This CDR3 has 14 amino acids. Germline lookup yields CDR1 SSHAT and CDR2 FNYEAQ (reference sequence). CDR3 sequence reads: CASSLGTSGNEQFF. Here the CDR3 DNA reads TGTGCTAGCAGCTTAGGGACTAGCGGTAACGAGCAGTTCTTC.

The CDR3 region is CARGVAGVSYNEQFF. CDR3 bases: TGTGCCAGGGGGGTAGCGGGAGTATCCTACAATGAGCAGTTCTTC. The chain recombines TRBV7-6 with TRBJ2-1; 9 bases line up with TRBD2. J was trimmed by 1 base and V by 9 bases; bases with no gene match: 7. The germline gives CDR1 SGHVS, CDR2 FNYEAQ. The CDR3 runs 15 residues. Variable domain in full (rest from reference TRBV7-6 and TRBJ2-1): GAGVSQSPRYKVTKRGQDVALRCDPISGHVSLYWYRQALGQGPEFLTYFNYEAQQDKSGLPNDRFSAERPEGSISTLTIQRTEQRDSAMYRCARGVAGVSYNEQFFGPGTRLTVL.

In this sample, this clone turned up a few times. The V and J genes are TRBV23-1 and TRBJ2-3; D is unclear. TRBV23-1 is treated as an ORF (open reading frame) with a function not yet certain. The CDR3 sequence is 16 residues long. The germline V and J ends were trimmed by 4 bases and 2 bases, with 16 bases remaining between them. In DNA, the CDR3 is TGCGCCAGCAGTCTAATTAGATCCGCCCTCACAGATACGCAGTATTTT. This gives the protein CASSLIRSALTDTQYF.

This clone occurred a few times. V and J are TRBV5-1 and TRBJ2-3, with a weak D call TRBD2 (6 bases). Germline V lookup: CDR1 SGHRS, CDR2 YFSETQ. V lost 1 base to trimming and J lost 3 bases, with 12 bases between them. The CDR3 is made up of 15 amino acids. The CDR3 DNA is TGCGCCAGCAGCTTGTGGGGGGACTGGACAGATACGCAGTATTTT. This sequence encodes CASSLWGDWTDTQYF.

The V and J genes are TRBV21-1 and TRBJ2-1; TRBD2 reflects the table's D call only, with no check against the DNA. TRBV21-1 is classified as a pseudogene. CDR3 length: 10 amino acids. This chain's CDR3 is CARWGDEQFF. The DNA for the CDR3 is TGTGCCAGGTGGGGGGATGAGCAGTTCTTC.

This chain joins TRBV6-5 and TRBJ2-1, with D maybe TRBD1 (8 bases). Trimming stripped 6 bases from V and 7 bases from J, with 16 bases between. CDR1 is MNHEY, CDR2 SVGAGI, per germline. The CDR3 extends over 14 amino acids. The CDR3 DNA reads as TGTGCCAGCAGCGGGGGGACAGGTCGGAATGAGCAGTTCTTC. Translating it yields CASSGGTGRNEQFF.